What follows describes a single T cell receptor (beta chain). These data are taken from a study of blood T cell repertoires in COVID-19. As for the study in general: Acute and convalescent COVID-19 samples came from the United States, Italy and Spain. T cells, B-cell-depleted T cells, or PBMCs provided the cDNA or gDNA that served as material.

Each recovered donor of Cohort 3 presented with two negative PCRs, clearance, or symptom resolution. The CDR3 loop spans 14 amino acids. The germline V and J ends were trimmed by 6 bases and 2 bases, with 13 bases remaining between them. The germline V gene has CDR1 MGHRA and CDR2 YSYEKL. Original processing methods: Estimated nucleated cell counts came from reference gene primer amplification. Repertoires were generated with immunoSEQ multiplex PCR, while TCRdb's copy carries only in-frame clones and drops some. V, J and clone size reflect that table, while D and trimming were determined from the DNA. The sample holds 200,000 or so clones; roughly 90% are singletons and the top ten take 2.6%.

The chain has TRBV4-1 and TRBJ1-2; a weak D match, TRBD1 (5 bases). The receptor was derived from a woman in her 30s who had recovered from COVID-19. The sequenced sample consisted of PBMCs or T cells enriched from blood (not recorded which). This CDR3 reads CASRTWEGNYGYTF. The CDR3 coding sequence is TGCGCCAGCAGGACTTGGGAGGGGAACTATGGCTACACCTTC.